This paragraph reports one T cell receptor beta chain. Authors' analysis steps: Cell counts per sample came from amplifying reference gene primers. The data were produced by immunoSEQ multiplex PCR, yet TCRdb's version contains in-frame clones alone and is incomplete. V and J calls and clone size come straight from that table; D and trimming were deduced from the DNA. The repertoire holds about 40,000 clones, with roughly nine tenths as singletons. These data are taken from a study of blood T cell repertoires in COVID-19. Looking at the study overall: Sources were T cells, B-cell-depleted T cells, or PBMCs; the material itself was cDNA or gDNA.

Germline lookup yields CDR1 LGHDT and CDR2 YNNKEL (reference sequence). Trimming took off 1 base at V and 3 bases at J, with 22 bases between the two ends. This CDR3 has 19 residues. The sequence was obtained from a woman aged 25 to 39 in a cohort sampled during active COVID-19. The sample was peripheral blood. V usage is TRBV3-1 (or the pseudogene TRBV3-2) and J usage is TRBJ2-1; tentative D call: TRBD2 (6 bases). The CDR3 sequence: CASSQAFLSTRGGYNEQFF. The CDR3 DNA reads TGTGCCAGCAGCCAAGCTTTTCTCTCTACCCGGGGAGGCTACAATGAGCAGTTCTTC.